This T cell receptor beta chain originates from a study of T cells in Graves' hyperthyroidism and ophthalmopathy. This clonotype was seen many times. Its antigen is currently unknown. In germline, CDR1 is MNHNS, CDR2 SASEGT. Trimming stripped 6 bases from V and 0 bases from J, with 8 bases between. The CDR3 totals 13 residues. Study-wide results and limits: Most expanded thyroid clonotypes above 0.001 also appeared in blood.

RNA transcripts gave rise to amplified TCR beta CDR3 regions. The study used the HTBI primer set for a first-round RT-PCR of the TCR CDR3. Each CDR3 protein gets one entry after TCRdb re-called the multiplex PCR reads with MiXCR. The data show more than 300,000 distinct CDR3 sequences, with about 17% seen just once and roughly a third held by the top ten. The study left out patients who had uncontrolled infection, other autoimmune disease, pregnancy or lactation. Diagnoses used clinical symptoms, serum thyroxine and TRAb, thyroid ultrasound and orbital computed tomography. Out of over 7.5 ml of fresh peripheral blood came the PBMCs.

This rearrangement joins TRBV6-1 to TRBJ1-1; D remains ambiguous. The TCR sequence derives from a young woman with Graves' hyperthyroidism that later progressed to Graves' ophthalmopathy. Sequenced sample: blood. The CDR3 sequence is CASSSNVNTEAFF. The CDR3 DNA sequence: TGTGCCAGCAGCTCGAACGTGAACACTGAAGCTTTCTTT.